This T cell receptor (beta chain) was sequenced in a study of memory CD4+ T cells and cytomegalovirus serostatus. Study results and limitations: Suggested: most of the CMV-linked TCR signature lies in CD4+ memory cells. 67 of 164 known CMV-associated TCRbeta sequences appeared in CD4+ memory.

Sequenced by immunoSEQ multiplex PCR; TCRdb stores in-frame clones only, minus some. Counted here are some 44,000 clones, 76% occurring once; the ten biggest clones make up about 2.1%. This clone has a handful of counts. The antigen remains unidentified. The sort gate was single viable CD3+CD4+CD8-CD45RO+ cells for memory CD4+ T cells. Germline CDR1 SQVTM, CDR2 ANQGSEA. The CDR3 totals 14 residues. V was shortened by 3 bases and J by 4 bases, with 12 bases between the two germline ends. This sequence originates from an adult in good health and CMV-seronegative. Sequencing input: memory CD4+ T cells from blood. The gene calls are TRBV29-1 and TRBJ2-2; TRBD1 or TRBD2 may be the D gene (5 bases each). The CDR3 sequence: CSVDVGRTTGELFF. CDR3 DNA sequence: TGCAGCGTTGATGTGGGACGGACCACCGGGGAGCTGTTTTTT.